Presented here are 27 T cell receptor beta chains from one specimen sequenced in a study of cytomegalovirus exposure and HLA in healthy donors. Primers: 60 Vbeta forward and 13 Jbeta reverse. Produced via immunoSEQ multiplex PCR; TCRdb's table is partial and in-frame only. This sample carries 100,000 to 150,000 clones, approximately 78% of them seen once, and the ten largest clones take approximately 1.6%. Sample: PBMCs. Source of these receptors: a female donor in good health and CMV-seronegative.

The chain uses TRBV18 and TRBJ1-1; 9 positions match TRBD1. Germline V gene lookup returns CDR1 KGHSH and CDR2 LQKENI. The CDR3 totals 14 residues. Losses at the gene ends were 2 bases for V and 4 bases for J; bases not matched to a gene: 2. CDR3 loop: CASSPSTGGTEAFF. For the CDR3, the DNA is TGTGCCAGCTCACCATCGACAGGGGGCACTGAAGCTTTCTTT.

In DNA, the CDR3 is TGTGCCAGCAGTGAAATTGGACTAGCGGGAGGGCCGGAGGCCAAAAACATTCAGTACTTC. As protein: CASSEIGLAGGPEAKNIQYF. The chain uses TRBV6-1 and TRBJ2-4; 15 nucleotides agree with TRBD2. The V segment lost 2 bases and the J segment 1 base; nucleotides outside the gene matches: 9. CDR1 MNHNS and CDR2 SASEGT come from the germline V gene. This CDR3 is built from 20 residues.

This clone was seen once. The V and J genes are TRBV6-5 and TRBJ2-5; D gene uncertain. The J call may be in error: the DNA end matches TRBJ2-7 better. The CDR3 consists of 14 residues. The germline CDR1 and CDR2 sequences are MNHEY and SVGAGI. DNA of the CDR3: TGTGCCAGCAGCTCCCGGTGGCAGAACTACGAGCAGTACTTC. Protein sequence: CASSSRWQNYEQYF.

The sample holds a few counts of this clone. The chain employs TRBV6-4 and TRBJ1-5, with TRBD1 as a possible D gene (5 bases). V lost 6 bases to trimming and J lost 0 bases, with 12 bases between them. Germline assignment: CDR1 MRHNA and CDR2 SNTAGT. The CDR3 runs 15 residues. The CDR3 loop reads CASRPTANSNQPQHF. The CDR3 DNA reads TGTGCCAGCAGACCGACAGCAAATAGCAATCAGCCCCAGCATTTT.

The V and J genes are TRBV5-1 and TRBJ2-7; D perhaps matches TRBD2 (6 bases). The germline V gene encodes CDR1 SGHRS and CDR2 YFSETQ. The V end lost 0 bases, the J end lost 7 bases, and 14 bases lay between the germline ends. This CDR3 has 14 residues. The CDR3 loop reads CASSLASSGREQYF. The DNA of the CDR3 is TGCGCCAGCAGCTTGGCTAGCAGCGGGCGGGAGCAGTACTTC.

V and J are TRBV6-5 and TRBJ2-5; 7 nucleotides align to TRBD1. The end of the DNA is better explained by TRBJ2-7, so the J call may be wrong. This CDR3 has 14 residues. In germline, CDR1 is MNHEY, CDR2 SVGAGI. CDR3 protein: CASSYYRGSSEQYF. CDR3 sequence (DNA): TGTGCCAGCAGTTACTACAGGGGTTCGAGCGAGCAGTACTTC.

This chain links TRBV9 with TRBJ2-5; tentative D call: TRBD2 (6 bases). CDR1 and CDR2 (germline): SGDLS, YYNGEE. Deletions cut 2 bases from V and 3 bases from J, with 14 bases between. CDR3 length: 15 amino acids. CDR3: CASSVGTLDKETQYF. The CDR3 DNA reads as TGTGCCAGCAGCGTCGGGACTTTAGATAAAGAGACCCAGTACTTC.

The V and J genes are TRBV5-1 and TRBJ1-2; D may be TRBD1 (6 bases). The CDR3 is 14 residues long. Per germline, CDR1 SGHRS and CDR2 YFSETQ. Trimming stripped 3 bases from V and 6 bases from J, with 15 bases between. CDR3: CASSSAGGRDGYTF. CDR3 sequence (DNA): TGCGCCAGCAGCTCCGCGGGGGGGCGAGATGGCTACACCTTC. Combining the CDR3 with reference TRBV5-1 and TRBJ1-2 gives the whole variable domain KAGVTQTPRYLIKTRGQQVTLSCSPISGHRSVSWYQQTPGQGLQFLFEYFSETQRNKGNFPGRFSGRQFSNSRSEMNVSTLELGDSALYLCASSSAGGRDGYTFGSGTRLTVV.

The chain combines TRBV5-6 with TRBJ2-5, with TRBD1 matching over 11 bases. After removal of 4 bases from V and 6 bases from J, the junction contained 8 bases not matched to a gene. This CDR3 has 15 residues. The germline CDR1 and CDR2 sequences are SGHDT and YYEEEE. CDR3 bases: TGTGCCAGCAGCATGGACAGGGGGCGCGATCAGACCCAGTACTTC. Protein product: CASSMDRGRDQTQYF.

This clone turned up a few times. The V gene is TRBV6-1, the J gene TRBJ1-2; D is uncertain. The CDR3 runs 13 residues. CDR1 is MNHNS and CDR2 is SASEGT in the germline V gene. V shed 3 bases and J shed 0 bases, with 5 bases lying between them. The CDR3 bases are TGTGCCAGCAGTGAGAACTCTAACTATGGCTACACCTTC. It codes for CASSENSNYGYTF.

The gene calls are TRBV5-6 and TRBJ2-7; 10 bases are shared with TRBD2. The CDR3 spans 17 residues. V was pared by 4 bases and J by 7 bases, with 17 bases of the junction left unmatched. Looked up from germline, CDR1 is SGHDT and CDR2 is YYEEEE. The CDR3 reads CASSPTWAGAGGGEQYF. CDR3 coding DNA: TGTGCCAGCAGCCCAACCTGGGCTGGAGCGGGAGGGGGGGAGCAGTACTTC.

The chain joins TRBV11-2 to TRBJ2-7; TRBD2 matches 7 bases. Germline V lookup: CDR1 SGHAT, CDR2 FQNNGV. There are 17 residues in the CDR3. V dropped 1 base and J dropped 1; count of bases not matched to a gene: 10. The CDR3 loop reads CASSLGRSSGGSYEQYF. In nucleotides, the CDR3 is TGTGCCAGCAGCTTAGGCCGTTCTAGCGGAGGGTCCTACGAGCAGTACTTC.

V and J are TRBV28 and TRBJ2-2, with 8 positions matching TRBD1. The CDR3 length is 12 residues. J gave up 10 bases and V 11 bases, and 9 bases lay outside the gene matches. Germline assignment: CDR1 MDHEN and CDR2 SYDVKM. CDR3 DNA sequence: TGTGCCCTACTCCAGGGGGCGCAGGAGCTGTTTTTT. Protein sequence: CALLQGAQELFF.

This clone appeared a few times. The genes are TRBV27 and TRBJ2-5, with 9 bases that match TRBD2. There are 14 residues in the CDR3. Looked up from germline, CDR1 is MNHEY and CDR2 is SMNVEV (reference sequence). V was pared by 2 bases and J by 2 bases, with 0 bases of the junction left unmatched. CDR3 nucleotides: TGTGCCAGCAGTTTAACTAGCGGGCAAGAGACCCAGTACTTC. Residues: CASSLTSGQETQYF.

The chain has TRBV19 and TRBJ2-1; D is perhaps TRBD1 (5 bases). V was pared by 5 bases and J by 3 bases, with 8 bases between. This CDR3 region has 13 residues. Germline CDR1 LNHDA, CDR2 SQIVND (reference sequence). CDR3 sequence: CASSQGNYNEQFF. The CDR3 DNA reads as TGTGCCAGTAGTCAGGGAAACTACAATGAGCAGTTCTTC.

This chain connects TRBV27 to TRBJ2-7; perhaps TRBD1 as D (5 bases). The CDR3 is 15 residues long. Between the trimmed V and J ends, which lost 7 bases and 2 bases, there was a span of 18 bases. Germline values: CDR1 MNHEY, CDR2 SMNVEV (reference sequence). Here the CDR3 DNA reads TGTGCCAGCAAAAAGGATTGGGGCCTCCCCTACGAGCAGTACTTC. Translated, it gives CASKKDWGLPYEQYF.

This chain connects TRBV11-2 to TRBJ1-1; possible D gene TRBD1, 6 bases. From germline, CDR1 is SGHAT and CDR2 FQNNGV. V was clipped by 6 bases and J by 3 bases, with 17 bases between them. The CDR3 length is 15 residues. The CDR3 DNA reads TGTGCCAGCAGTCGTCCGGCCCAGGGGTACACTGAAGCTTTCTTT. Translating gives CASSRPAQGYTEAFF.

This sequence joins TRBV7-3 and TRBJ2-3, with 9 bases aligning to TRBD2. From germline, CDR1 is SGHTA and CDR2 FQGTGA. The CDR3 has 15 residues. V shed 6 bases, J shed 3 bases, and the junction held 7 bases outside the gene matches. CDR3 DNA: TGTGCCAGCAGTACCCAGACTAGCGGAACAGATACGCAGTATTTT. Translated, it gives CASSTQTSGTDTQYF.

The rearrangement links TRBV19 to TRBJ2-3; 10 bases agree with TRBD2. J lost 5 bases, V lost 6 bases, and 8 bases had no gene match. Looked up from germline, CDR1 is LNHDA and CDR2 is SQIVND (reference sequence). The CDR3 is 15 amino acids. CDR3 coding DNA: TGTGCCAGTAGCAGCCAGCGGGAGGGCTTAGATACGCAGTATTTT. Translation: CASSSQREGLDTQYF.

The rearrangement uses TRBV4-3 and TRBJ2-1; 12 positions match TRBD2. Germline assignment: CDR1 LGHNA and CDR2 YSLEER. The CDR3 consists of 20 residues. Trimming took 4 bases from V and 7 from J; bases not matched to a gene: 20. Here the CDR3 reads CASSPVEWRLAGVERNEQFF. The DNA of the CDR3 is TGCGCCAGCAGCCCAGTTGAGTGGCGACTAGCGGGAGTAGAAAGGAATGAGCAGTTCTTC.

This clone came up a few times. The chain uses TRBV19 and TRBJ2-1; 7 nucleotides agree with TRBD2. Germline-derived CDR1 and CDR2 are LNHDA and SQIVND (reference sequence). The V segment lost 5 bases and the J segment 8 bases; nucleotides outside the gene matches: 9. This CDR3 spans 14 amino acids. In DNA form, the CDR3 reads TGTGCCAGTAGTTCTCGCGGGAGCATCGATGAGCAGTTCTTC. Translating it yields CASSSRGSIDEQFF.

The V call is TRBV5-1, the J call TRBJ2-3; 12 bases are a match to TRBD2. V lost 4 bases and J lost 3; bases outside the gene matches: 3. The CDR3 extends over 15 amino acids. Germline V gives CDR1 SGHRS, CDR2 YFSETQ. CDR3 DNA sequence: TGCGCCAGCAGCACGACTAGCGGGAGTACAGATACGCAGTATTTT. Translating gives CASSTTSGSTDTQYF.

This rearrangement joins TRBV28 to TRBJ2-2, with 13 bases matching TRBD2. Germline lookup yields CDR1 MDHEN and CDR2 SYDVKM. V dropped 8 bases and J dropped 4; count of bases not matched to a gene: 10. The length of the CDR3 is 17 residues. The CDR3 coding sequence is TGTGCCAGCGGAACTAGCGGGAGGGCCGAGGCCACCGGGGAGCTGTTTTTT. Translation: CASGTSGRAEATGELFF. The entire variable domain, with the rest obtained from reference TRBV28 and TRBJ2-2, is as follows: DVKVTQSSRYLVKRTGEKVFLECVQDMDHENMFWYRQDPGLGLRLIYFSYDVKMKEKGDIPEGYSVSREKKERFSLILESASTNQTSMYLCASGTSGRAEATGELFFGEGSRLTVL.

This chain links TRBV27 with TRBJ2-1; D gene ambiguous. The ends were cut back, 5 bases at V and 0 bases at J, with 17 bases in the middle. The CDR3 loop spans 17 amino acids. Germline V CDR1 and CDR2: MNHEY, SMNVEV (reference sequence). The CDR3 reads CASSRHIGQSSYNEQFF. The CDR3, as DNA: TGTGCCAGCAGTCGGCATATTGGGCAGAGCTCCTACAATGAGCAGTTCTTC.

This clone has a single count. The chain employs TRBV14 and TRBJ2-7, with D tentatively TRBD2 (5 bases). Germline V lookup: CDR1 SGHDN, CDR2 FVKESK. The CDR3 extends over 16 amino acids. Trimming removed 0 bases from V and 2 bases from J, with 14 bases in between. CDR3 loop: CASSQDGSGSAYEQYF. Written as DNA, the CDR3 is TGTGCCAGCAGCCAAGATGGGTCAGGTAGCGCCTACGAGCAGTACTTC.

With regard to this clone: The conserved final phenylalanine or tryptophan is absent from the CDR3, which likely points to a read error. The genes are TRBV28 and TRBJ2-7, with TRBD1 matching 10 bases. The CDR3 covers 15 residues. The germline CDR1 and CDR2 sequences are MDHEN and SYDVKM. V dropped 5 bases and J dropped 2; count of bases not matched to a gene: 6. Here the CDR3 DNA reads TGTGCCAGCAGTAGGGAGGACAGGGGGGCCTACGAGCAGTACCTC. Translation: CASSREDRGAYEQYL.

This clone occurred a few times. The CDR3 reads CASSPGGVSEQYF. The DNA for the CDR3 is TGTGCCAGCAGCCCGGGGGGGGTTTCCGAGCAGTACTTC. This rearrangement joins TRBV5-4 to TRBJ2-7; 8 positions agree with TRBD2. V lost 4 bases, J lost 6 bases, and 6 bases stayed unmatched. The CDR3 runs to 13 residues. Germline CDR1 SGHNT, CDR2 YYREEE (reference sequence).